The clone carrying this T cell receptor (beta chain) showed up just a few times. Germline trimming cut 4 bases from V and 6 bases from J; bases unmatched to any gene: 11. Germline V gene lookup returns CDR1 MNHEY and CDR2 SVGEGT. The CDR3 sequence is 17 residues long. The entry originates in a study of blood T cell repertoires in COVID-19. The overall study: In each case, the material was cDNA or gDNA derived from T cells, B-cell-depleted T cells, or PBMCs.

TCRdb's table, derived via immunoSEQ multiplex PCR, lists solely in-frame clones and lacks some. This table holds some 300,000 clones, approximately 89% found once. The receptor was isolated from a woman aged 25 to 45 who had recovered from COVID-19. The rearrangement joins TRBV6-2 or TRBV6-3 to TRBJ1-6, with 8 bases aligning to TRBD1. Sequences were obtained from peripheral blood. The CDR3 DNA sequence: TGTGCCAGCAGTTCCACCGCAGGGGGCCCGTTTAATTCACCCCTCCACTTT. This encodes CASSSTAGGPFNSPLHF.